The present TCR beta chain was sequenced within a study of technical replicates of blood from a few donors (dated by TCRdb to 2016 to 2017). Receptor libraries were prepared by the immunoSEQ multiplex PCR assay. This is the immuneACCESS table as TCRdb keeps it, with only in-frame sequences that have V and J called. A part of the clones is gone; compared with another copy, unresolved V genes explain less than half, and the rest is unexplained. The sample table records 75,000 to 100,000 clones; roughly 94% of these occur just once. The ten largest clones take up less than 0.4% of the sample. This clone has only a few counts. Its antigen remains undetermined. No base-level quality is on record; no much larger clone is a single base apart. The same CDR3 also results from other DNA sequences found in this sample. The germline V gene (reference sequence) yields MNHNY for CDR1 and SVGAGI for CDR2. Cut back by 5 bases and 5 bases, the V and J ends lie 9 bases apart. The CDR3 spans 12 residues, from the cysteine through the phenylalanine. The entry retains the CDR3 DNA only, 36 bases that are in frame from base 1.

The specimen was T cells isolated from PBMCs. The chain uses TRBV6-6 and TRBJ1-1; 5 matching bases give a weak D call of TRBD1. The TCR comes from a human donor in good health. CDR3 reads: CASSPRVTEAFF. The DNA sequence is TGTGCCAGCAGTCCCAGGGTTACTGAAGCTTTCTTT.